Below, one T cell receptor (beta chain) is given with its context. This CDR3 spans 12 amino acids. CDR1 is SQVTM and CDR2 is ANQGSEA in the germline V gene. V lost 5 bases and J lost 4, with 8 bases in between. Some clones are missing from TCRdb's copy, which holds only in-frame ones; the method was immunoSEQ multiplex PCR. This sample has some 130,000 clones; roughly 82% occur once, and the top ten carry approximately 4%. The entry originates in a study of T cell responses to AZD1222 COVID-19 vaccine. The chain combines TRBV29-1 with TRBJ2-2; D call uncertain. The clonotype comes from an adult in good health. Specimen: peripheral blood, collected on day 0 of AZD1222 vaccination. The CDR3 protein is CSVIVGTGELFF. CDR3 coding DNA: TGCAGCGTTATTGTGGGCACCGGGGAGCTGTTTTTT.